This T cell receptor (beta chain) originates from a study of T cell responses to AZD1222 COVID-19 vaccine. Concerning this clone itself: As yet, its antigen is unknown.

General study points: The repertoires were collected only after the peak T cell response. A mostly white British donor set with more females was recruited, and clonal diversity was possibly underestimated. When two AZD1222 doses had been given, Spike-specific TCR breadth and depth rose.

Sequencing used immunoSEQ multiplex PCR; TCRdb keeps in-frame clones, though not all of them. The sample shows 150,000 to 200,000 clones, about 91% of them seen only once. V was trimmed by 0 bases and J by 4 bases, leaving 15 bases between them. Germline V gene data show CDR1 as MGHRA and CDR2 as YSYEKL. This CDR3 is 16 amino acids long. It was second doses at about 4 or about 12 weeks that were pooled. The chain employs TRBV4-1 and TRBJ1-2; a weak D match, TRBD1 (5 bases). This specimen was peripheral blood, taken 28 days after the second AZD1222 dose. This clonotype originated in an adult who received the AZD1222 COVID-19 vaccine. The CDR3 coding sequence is TGCGCCAGCAGCCAAGATGCCCAGGGCTGGAGCTATGGCTACACCTTC. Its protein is CASSQDAQGWSYGYTF.